A selection of T cell receptor beta chains follows, all from one sample in a study of shared clonotypes between healthy human individuals. The data were produced by immunoSEQ multiplex PCR, yet TCRdb's version contains in-frame clones alone and is incomplete. The sample lists a few million clones; under 95% were seen once. Material: naive CD4+ T cells from PBMCs. The receptor source for this set is a man between 18 and 35 years old in good health. Some clones in this sample may be carry-over from other donors' samples. Each CDR3 is given with its conserved first and last residue. Each record gives: D gene, clone size, V gene, J gene, CDR3 DNA, CDR3 protein. D genes are given only for firm matches. Clone sizes are given selectively: once, few, many, or a class where the clone is expanded.

d_call: TRBD1; clone_size: .; v_call: TRBV27; j_call: TRBJ2-7; cdr3_nt: TGTGCCAGCAGTGGGGACAGGAACTACGAGCAGTACTTC; cdr3_aa: CASSGDRNYEQYF
d_call: .; clone_size: .; v_call: TRBV5-1; j_call: TRBJ2-1; cdr3_nt: TGCGCCAGCAGCTCCCGACTAGATTCCAATGAGCAGTTCTTC; cdr3_aa: CASSSRLDSNEQFF
d_call: .; clone_size: .; v_call: TRBV11-2; j_call: TRBJ2-1; cdr3_nt: TGTGCCAGCAGCTTAAGGCTAGCTACTGTCAATGAGCAGTTCTTC; cdr3_aa: CASSLRLATVNEQFF
d_call: .; clone_size: .; v_call: TRBV14; j_call: TRBJ1-3; cdr3_nt: TGTGCCAGCAGCCCCTCAGGCGCGGGAAACACCATATATTTT; cdr3_aa: CASSPSGAGNTIYF
d_call: .; clone_size: once; v_call: TRBV5-1; j_call: TRBJ2-7; cdr3_nt: TGCGCCAGCAGCGCTGACAGTTACGAGCAGTACTTC; cdr3_aa: CASSADSYEQYF
d_call: .; clone_size: .; v_call: TRBV7-9; j_call: TRBJ2-3; cdr3_nt: TGTGCCAGCAGCTTAGGTCTCCCAGTTTATCAGGCAGATACGCAGTATTTT; cdr3_aa: CASSLGLPVYQADTQYF
d_call: .; clone_size: once; v_call: TRBV5-1; j_call: TRBJ1-2; cdr3_nt: TGCGCCAGCAGCTTTGGTGCGCCTAACTATGGCTACACCTTC; cdr3_aa: CASSFGAPNYGYTF
d_call: TRBD1; clone_size: .; v_call: TRBV7-9; j_call: TRBJ2-5; cdr3_nt: TGTGCCAGCAGCCATGGCGGACAGGGTGGATATGGGACCCAGTACTTC; cdr3_aa: CASSHGGQGGYGTQYF
d_call: .; clone_size: .; v_call: TRBV1; j_call: TRBJ1-3; cdr3_nt: TGCACCAGCAGCCGGTACAGGGGGGTCGGAAACACCATATATTTT; cdr3_aa: CTSSRYRGVGNTIYF
d_call: .; clone_size: .; v_call: TRBV10-1; j_call: TRBJ1-1; cdr3_nt: TGCGCCAGCAGCCGGACACCGAACACTGAAGCTTTCTTT; cdr3_aa: CASSRTPNTEAFF
d_call: .; clone_size: .; v_call: TRBV4-3; j_call: TRBJ1-1; cdr3_nt: TGCGCCAGCAGCCAAGTGAGGAAGAACACTGAAGCTTTCTTT; cdr3_aa: CASSQVRKNTEAFF
d_call: TRBD1; clone_size: .; v_call: TRBV19; j_call: TRBJ1-1; cdr3_nt: TGTGCCACCCGAAGTCGGGACAGGGCTAACACTGAAGCTTTCTTT; cdr3_aa: CATRSRDRANTEAFF
d_call: .; clone_size: few; v_call: TRBV12-1; j_call: TRBJ1-1; cdr3_nt: TGTGCCAGCATCTGCGTAGACAGGGGGAGCACTGAAGCTTTCTTT; cdr3_aa: CASICVDRGSTEAFF
d_call: TRBD1; clone_size: .; v_call: TRBV28; j_call: TRBJ2-2; cdr3_nt: TGTGCCAGCAGTTTATTCGGGACAGGGGGATTGAGGCCCGGGGAGCTGTTTTTT; cdr3_aa: CASSLFGTGGLRPGELFF
d_call: TRBD1; clone_size: .; v_call: TRBV29-1; j_call: TRBJ1-5; cdr3_nt: TGCAGCGTGGGACAGAATCGGAATCAGCCCCAGCATTTT; cdr3_aa: CSVGQNRNQPQHF
d_call: TRBD1; clone_size: .; v_call: TRBV5-4; j_call: TRBJ2-7; cdr3_nt: TGTGCCAGCAGCTTGGAAGGGGGCGGCGAGCAGTACTTC; cdr3_aa: CASSLEGGGEQYF
d_call: .; clone_size: .; v_call: TRBV7-3; j_call: TRBJ1-3; cdr3_nt: TGTGCCAGCAGCCGCGGGGACCCCGGCTCTGGAAACACCATATATTTT; cdr3_aa: CASSRGDPGSGNTIYF
d_call: TRBD2; clone_size: .; v_call: TRBV9; j_call: TRBJ2-7; cdr3_nt: TGTGCCAGCAGCGTAGCTGCTAGCGGTCTCTACGAGCAGTACTTC; cdr3_aa: CASSVAASGLYEQYF
d_call: .; clone_size: once; v_call: TRBV7-9; j_call: TRBJ1-1; cdr3_nt: TGTGCCAGCAGCGCGGACTTCTTGAACACTGAAGCTTTCTTT; cdr3_aa: CASSADFLNTEAFF
d_call: TRBD1; clone_size: once; v_call: TRBV7-6; j_call: TRBJ1-3; cdr3_nt: TGTGCCAGCAGCACCGAGACAGGGGTGTATGGAAACACCATATATTTT; cdr3_aa: CASSTETGVYGNTIYF
d_call: TRBD2; clone_size: .; v_call: TRBV7-3; j_call: TRBJ2-7; cdr3_nt: TGTGCCAGCAGTCAGACTAGCGCCCGGGGAGAGCAGTACTTC; cdr3_aa: CASSQTSARGEQYF
d_call: TRBD1; clone_size: .; v_call: TRBV5-1; j_call: TRBJ2-5; cdr3_nt: TGCGCCAGCAGCACCAGGGGGCGCCGGGAGACCCAGTACTTC; cdr3_aa: CASSTRGRRETQYF
d_call: .; clone_size: .; v_call: TRBV28; j_call: TRBJ1-2; cdr3_nt: TGTGCCAGCAGTTTTGAGTCGGCAGGCCCCTCCCTTGACTATGGCTACACCTTC; cdr3_aa: CASSFESAGPSLDYGYTF
d_call: .; clone_size: .; v_call: TRBV12-5; j_call: TRBJ1-2; cdr3_nt: TGTGCTAGTGGTCCCCATGGCTTTGAAACGGCTGACGCTCTTACAGGAGGCTACACCTTC; cdr3_aa: CASGPHGFETADALTGGYTF
d_call: TRBD1; clone_size: .; v_call: TRBV7-6; j_call: TRBJ2-2; cdr3_nt: TGTGCCAGCAGCTTAGGAGGGACAGGGGGTACCGGGGAGCTGTTTTTT; cdr3_aa: CASSLGGTGGTGELFF
d_call: TRBD2; clone_size: .; v_call: TRBV19; j_call: TRBJ2-1; cdr3_nt: TGTGCCAGTAGTATACCCAGCGGGAGGGCAGGGAAGAATGAGCAGTTCTTC; cdr3_aa: CASSIPSGRAGKNEQFF
d_call: .; clone_size: .; v_call: TRBV11-1; j_call: TRBJ2-1; cdr3_nt: TGTGCCAGCAGCTTACGAGGGAGAGGTAATGAGCAGTTCTTC; cdr3_aa: CASSLRGRGNEQFF